This TCR beta chain was retrieved from a study of T-cell reconstitution after alpha-beta-depleted transplantation in children. Using unique molecular identifiers, the investigators prepared the TCRbeta library. One entry per CDR3 protein, called by TCRdb with MiXCR from the PCR reads. This sample has 670,000 or so distinct CDR3 sequences, with roughly 14% found just once. Many counts were recorded for this clonotype. The antigen remains unidentified. V lost 5 bases, J lost 4 bases, and 18 bases lay in between. The CDR3 is made up of 16 amino acids. Study-level results: It was reported that alpha-beta T cells came from several hundred expanded graft clones (about two months after transplant).

The chain joins TRBV12-3 or TRBV12-4 to TRBJ1-5; weak D call: TRBD1 (5 bases). The specimen was PBMCs, collected before TCRalphabeta/CD19-depleted stem cell transplant. This sequence was found in a girl aged 2 to 10 with congenital amegakaryocytic thrombocytopenia, due to receive a stem cell transplant. The CDR3 loop reads CASSNIAGRRNQPQHF. CDR3 DNA: TGTGCCAGCAGTAACATAGCGGGACGGAGGAATCAGCCCCAGCATTTT.